The 5 T cell receptor beta chains below were found in one sample sequenced in a study of cytomegalovirus exposure and HLA in healthy donors. PCR primers comprised 60 Vbeta and 13 Jbeta primers. The method was immunoSEQ multiplex PCR; TCRdb's version includes in-frame clones alone and lacks a portion of them. The table includes more than 95,000 clones, 65% to 75% detected once. Sequenced input: PBMCs. The receptors shown here come from a woman in her forties or fifties in good health and CMV-seropositive.

This rearrangement joins TRBV28 to TRBJ1-5; D is perhaps TRBD1 (5 bases). CDR3 length: 16 amino acids. Germline V gene sequence: CDR1 MDHEN, CDR2 SYDVKM. Trimming pared 6 bases from V and 0 bases from J, leaving 15 bases between. The DNA for the CDR3 is TGTGCCAGCAGACGTGGGGGGTTCAATAGCAATCAGCCCCAGCATTTT. Its protein product is CASRRGGFNSNQPQHF.

There are a few counts of this clone. This chain uses TRBV6-1 with TRBJ1-3; D remains ambiguous. The ends were cut back, 2 bases at V and 7 bases at J, with 9 bases in the middle. Germline V gene sequence: CDR1 MNHNS, CDR2 SASEGT. CDR3 length equals 13 residues. Written as DNA, the CDR3 is TGTGCCAGCAGTGAACGGGTAGCCAACACCATATATTTT. Translating it yields CASSERVANTIYF.

The chain uses TRBV5-8 and TRBJ2-1; 11 bases line up with TRBD2. Trimming removed 4 bases from V and 7 bases from J; junction bases left unmatched: 10. This CDR3 region has 16 residues. Germline-derived CDR1 and CDR2 are SGHTS and YDEGEE. The DNA for the CDR3 is TGTGCCAGCAGCCAAGGTACTAGCGGGGGAGGTAATGAGCAGTTCTTC. Protein sequence: CASSQGTSGGGNEQFF.

This clone was counted a single time. The J gene is TRBJ1-2, the V gene TRBV19, with 8 positions matching TRBD1. Per germline, CDR1 LNHDA and CDR2 SQIVND (reference sequence). This CDR3 spans 15 amino acids. V lost 3 bases, J lost 4 bases, and 7 bases stayed unmatched. CDR3 amino acids: CASSIATGDSYGYTF. CDR3 DNA sequence: TGTGCCAGTAGTATCGCGACAGGGGATAGCTATGGCTACACCTTC.

This clone was seen a few times. This chain uses TRBV28 with TRBJ1-2; D call uncertain. V lost 1 base and J lost 4, with 10 bases in between. CDR1 MDHEN and CDR2 SYDVKM come from the germline V gene. This CDR3 is built from 14 residues. The CDR3 DNA is TGTGCCAGCAGTTTATCGACTGAGGTCTATGGCTACACCTTC. This encodes CASSLSTEVYGYTF.